This TCR beta chain was captured by sequencing in a study of T cells after yellow fever vaccination. General study points: Compared with primary, the secondary response was weaker and peaked at day 5, not 15.

TCRdb passed the 5' RACE reads through MiXCR, listing each CDR3 protein once. The table shows about 210,000 distinct CDR3 sequences, with approximately 3.2% occurring only once. The table lists this clonotype with many counts. What it recognizes is unknown. V trimming: 3 bases; J trimming: 7 bases; junction bases outside the gene matches: 2. Germline lookup yields CDR1 LGHNA and CDR2 YSLEER. The CDR3 is made up of 14 amino acids. This specimen was CD4+ T cells sorted from PBMCs, taken 10 days after the yellow fever booster vaccination. This chain joins TRBV4-3 and TRBJ1-3; TRBD1 agrees at 11 bases. This sequence originates from a man between 18 and 35 years old who received the YFV17D yellow fever vaccine. The CDR3 DNA reads as TGCGCCAGCAGCCAGGACAGGGGGCTTAACACCATATATTTT. This encodes CASSQDRGLNTIYF.